This T cell receptor (beta chain) stems from a study of cytomegalovirus exposure and HLA in healthy donors. Study background: Early released data had about 80 million unique TCRs, all coming from HLA-typed donors.

Germline V gene sequence: CDR1 SEHNR, CDR2 FQNEAQ (reference sequence). This CDR3 has 11 amino acids. V was clipped by 8 bases and J by 5 bases, with 9 bases between them. Study-level findings and limits: Sequence variants that were highly shared formed a cluster that was likely a sequencing artifact. It was confirmed in vitro that a few of the CMV-associated chains were specific for CMV antigens. Investigators reported approximately 170 TCR beta chains as tied to cytomegalovirus.

The PCR employed 60 Vbeta primers together with 13 Jbeta primers. This table comes from immunoSEQ multiplex PCR, and its TCRdb copy is limited to in-frame clones, with some not included. The table records roughly 160,000 clones, approximately 90% of them present only once. The sample holds one count of this clone. Its specificity is unknown. Sequenced: PBMCs. The TCR originated in a woman aged 25-40 years in good health and CMV-seronegative. The chain recombines TRBV7-9 with TRBJ1-1, with unresolved D. The CDR3 DNA reads as TGTGCCAGCCACTCTGTTACTGAAGCTTTCTTT. Its translation: CASHSVTEAFF.